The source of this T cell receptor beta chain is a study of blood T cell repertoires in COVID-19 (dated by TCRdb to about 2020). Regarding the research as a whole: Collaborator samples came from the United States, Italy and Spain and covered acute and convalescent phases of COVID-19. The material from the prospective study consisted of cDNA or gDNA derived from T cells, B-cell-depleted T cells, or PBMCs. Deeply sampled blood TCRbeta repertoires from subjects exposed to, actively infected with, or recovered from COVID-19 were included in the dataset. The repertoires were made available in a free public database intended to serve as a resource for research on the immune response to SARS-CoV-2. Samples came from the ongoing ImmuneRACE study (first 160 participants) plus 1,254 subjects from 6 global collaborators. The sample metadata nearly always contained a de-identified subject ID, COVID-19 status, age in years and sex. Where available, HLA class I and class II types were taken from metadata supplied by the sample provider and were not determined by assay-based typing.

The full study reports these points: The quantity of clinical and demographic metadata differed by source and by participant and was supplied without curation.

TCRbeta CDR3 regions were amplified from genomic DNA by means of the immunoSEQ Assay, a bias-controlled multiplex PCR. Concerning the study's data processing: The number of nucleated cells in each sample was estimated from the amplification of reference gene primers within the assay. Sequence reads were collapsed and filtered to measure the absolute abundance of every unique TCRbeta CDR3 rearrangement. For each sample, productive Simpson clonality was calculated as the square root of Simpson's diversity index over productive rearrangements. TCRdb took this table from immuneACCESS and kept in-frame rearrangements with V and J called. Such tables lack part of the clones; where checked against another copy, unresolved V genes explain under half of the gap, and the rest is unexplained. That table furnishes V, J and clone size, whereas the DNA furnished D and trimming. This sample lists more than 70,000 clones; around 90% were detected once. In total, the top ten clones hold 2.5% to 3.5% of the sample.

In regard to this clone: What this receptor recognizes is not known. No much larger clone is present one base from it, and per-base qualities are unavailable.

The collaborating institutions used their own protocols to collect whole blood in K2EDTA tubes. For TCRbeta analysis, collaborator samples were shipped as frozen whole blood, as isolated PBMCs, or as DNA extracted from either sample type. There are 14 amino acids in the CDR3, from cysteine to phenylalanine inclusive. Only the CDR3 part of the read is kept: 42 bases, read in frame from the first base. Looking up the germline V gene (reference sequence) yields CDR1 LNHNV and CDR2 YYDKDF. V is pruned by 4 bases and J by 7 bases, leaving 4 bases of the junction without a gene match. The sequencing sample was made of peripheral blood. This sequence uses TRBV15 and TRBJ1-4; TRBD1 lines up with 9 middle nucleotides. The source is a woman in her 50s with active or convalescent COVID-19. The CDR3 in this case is CATSTRTGAEKLFF. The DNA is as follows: TGTGCCACCAGCACCCGGACAGGGGCTGAAAAACTGTTTTTT.